The 27 T cell receptor beta chains below all came from one sample that was sequenced in a study of blood T cells in healthy people across ages. Primers used in a second PCR of about 7 to 12 cycles were a sample-barcoded 5' primer and a J-beta primer mix. TCRdb called the 5' RACE reads again in MiXCR, with one record for every CDR3 protein. There are roughly 650,000 distinct CDR3 sequences in the sample; approximately 31% occur only once, and 15% lies in the top ten. Sample: blood. The receptors derive from an elderly woman in good health.

This clonotype was detected ten times or more. J is TRBJ1-2 and V is TRBV15, with D possibly matching TRBD1 (5 bases). The CDR3 loop spans 16 amino acids. Germline V gene sequence: CDR1 LNHNV, CDR2 YYDKDF (reference sequence). V was cut by 1 base and J by 8 bases, with 20 bases left in between. This CDR3 reads CATSRARSMGDGGYTF. CDR3 DNA sequence: TGTGCCACCAGCAGAGCCCGGTCTATGGGGGATGGGGGCTACACCTTC.

Remarks on this clonotype: Germline is not matched at one junction end, which may reflect a read error. The chain couples TRBV5-1 to TRBJ1-1; TRBD1 agrees at 7 bases. The germline V gene has CDR1 SGHRS and CDR2 YFSETQ. The CDR3 totals 15 residues. This CDR3 is CASSLKQGWDTEAFF. CDR3 nucleotides: TGCGCCAGCAGCCTGAAACAGGGGTGGGACACTGAGGCTTTCTTT.

As regards this clonotype: This could be a read error, since a much larger clone is one nucleotide away. The J gene is TRBJ2-1, the V gene TRBV15; a possible D gene is TRBD1 (5 bases). The V gene's germline CDR1 is LNHNV and CDR2 YYDKDF (reference sequence). There are 13 residues in the CDR3. The CDR3 protein is CATSRVRGNERFF. CDR3 bases: TGTGCCACCAGCAGAGTAAGGGGAAATGAGCGGTTCTTC.

This clonotype has only a few counts. V gene TRBV6-1 combines with J gene TRBJ2-5; D is possibly TRBD2 (5 bases). Trimming left V 1 base short and J 6 bases short, with 18 bases between. This CDR3 spans 16 amino acids. Germline-derived CDR1 and CDR2 are MNHNS and SASEGT. The CDR3 sequence is CASSEVLDGEGQTQYF. The CDR3 coding sequence is TGTGCCAGCAGTGAAGTTCTTGACGGGGAAGGGCAGACCCAGTACTTC.

There are many counts of this clonotype. V and J are TRBV20-1 and TRBJ1-2; weak D call: TRBD1 (5 bases). CDR3 length: 15 amino acids. V lost 1 base and J lost 1, with 13 bases in between. From germline, CDR1 is DFQATT and CDR2 SNEGSKA (reference sequence). The CDR3 nucleotides are TGCAGTGCTAGAGGACAGAACCTTTATAACTATGGCTACACCTTC. Encoded protein: CSARGQNLYNYGYTF.

The rearrangement uses TRBV2 and TRBJ1-1; TRBD1 aligns across 10 bases. Per germline, CDR1 SNHLY and CDR2 FYNNEI. After removal of 6 bases from V and 4 bases from J, the junction contained 8 bases not matched to a gene. The CDR3 is 15 residues long. The CDR3 here is CASRGDRGTGTEAFF. Here the CDR3 DNA reads TGTGCCAGCAGGGGGGACAGGGGCACGGGCACTGAAGCTTTCTTT.

This clonotype was counted only a few times. V usage is TRBV30 and J usage is TRBJ2-7; D possibly matches TRBD1 or TRBD2 (5 bases each). The CDR3 totals 15 residues. V dropped 7 bases and J dropped 0 bases, with 19 bases sitting between them. Germline V CDR1 and CDR2: GTSNPN, SVGIG (reference sequence). The CDR3 is CASAKRGVSSYEQYF. The CDR3 DNA reads TGTGCCTCCGCCAAGAGAGGGGTGAGCTCCTACGAGCAGTACTTC.

The chain carries TRBV24-1 and TRBJ2-3; D ambiguous. Per germline, CDR1 KGHDR and CDR2 SFDVKD. The CDR3 consists of 14 residues. The ends were cut back, 3 bases at V and 1 base at J, with 7 bases in the middle. The CDR3: CATSDATGTDTQYF. DNA for the CDR3: TGTGCCACCAGTGATGCCACTGGCACAGATACGCAGTATTTT.

The chain carries TRBV19 and TRBJ2-1; D not certain. Germline V gene data show CDR1 as LNHDA and CDR2 as SQIVND (reference sequence). V dropped 4 bases and J dropped 4 bases, with 8 bases sitting between them. The CDR3 loop spans 13 amino acids. The CDR3 DNA is TGTGCCAGTAGTAGTAGGGTGTACAATGAGCAGTTCTTC. Residues: CASSSRVYNEQFF.

Concerning this clonotype itself: A read error may account for a junction end that differs from germline. J is TRBJ1-1 and V is TRBV9, with TRBD1 matching over 10 bases. Germline assignment: CDR1 SGDLS and CDR2 YYNGEE. This CDR3 spans 15 amino acids. This CDR3 is CTSSVGPDRGSEAFF. The CDR3 DNA is TGTACCAGCAGCGTAGGTCCGGACAGGGGGTCTGAAGCTTTCTTT.

The chain uses TRBV5-1 and TRBJ2-5; D call uncertain. CDR1 is SGHRS, CDR2 YFSETQ, per germline. The V end was cut by 0 bases, the J end by 2 bases, with 11 bases between. The CDR3 extends over 15 amino acids. CDR3 in amino acids: CASSLGFAQQETQYF. DNA for the CDR3: TGCGCCAGCAGCTTGGGGTTTGCCCAACAAGAGACCCAGTACTTC.

Remarks on this clonotype: At one end the junction does not follow the germline gene, possibly because of a read error. V is TRBV5-1 and J is TRBJ1-5, with D unclear. Looked up from germline, CDR1 is SGHRS and CDR2 is YFSETQ. There are 14 residues in the CDR3. CDR3 in amino acids: CAGSVDGINQPQHF. The CDR3 DNA reads as TGCGCCGGCAGCGTTGACGGCATCAATCAGCCCCAGCATTTT.

Only a few counts were recorded for this clonotype. The chain links TRBV19 to TRBJ2-3, with TRBD1 identical over 8 bases. With V trimmed by 3 bases and J by 3 bases, 2 bases remained unmatched. This CDR3 has 14 amino acids. The germline V gene has CDR1 LNHDA and CDR2 SQIVND (reference sequence). CDR3 residues: CASSINRGTDTQYF. The CDR3 nucleotides are TGTGCCAGTAGTATTAACAGGGGGACAGATACGCAGTATTTT.

The CDR3 here is CASNLRSTLRSGANVLTF. The CDR3 nucleotides are TGTGCCAGCAATTTGCGTTCCACGCTCCGCTCTGGGGCCAACGTCCTGACTTTC. V is TRBV28 and J is TRBJ2-6; D is undetermined. The CDR3 runs 18 residues. CDR1 and CDR2 from the germline V gene are MDHEN and SYDVKM. The ends were cut back, 7 bases at V and 0 bases at J, with 19 bases in the middle.

This clonotype was seen once. V usage is TRBV4-1 and J usage is TRBJ1-2; D gene ambiguous. The germline V and J ends were trimmed by 0 bases and 2 bases, with 13 bases remaining between them. CDR1 is MGHRA and CDR2 is YSYEKL in the germline V gene. This CDR3 contains 16 residues. The CDR3 sequence: CASSQDGVTGNYGYTF. DNA for the CDR3: TGCGCCAGCAGCCAAGATGGGGTGACGGGGAACTATGGCTACACCTTC.

This clonotype was seen many times. The rearrangement joins TRBV9 to TRBJ2-5; 12 positions match TRBD2. Germline CDR1 and CDR2: SGDLS and YYNGEE. V shed 4 bases and J 5 bases; nucleotides not matched to a gene: 6. This CDR3 is 15 amino acids long. The CDR3 DNA follows: TGTGCCAGCAGCCCTCGACTAGCGGGGGTTGAGACCCAGTACTTC. It specifies CASSPRLAGVETQYF.

Regarding this clonotype: An end of the junction differs from the germline gene, which may be a read error. This chain links TRBV6-5 with TRBJ1-5, with a possible D match to TRBD1 (6 bases). The CDR3 contains 14 residues. Germline V lookup: CDR1 MNHEY, CDR2 SVGAGI. This chain's CDR3 is CAGRGGGGRQPQHF. DNA for the CDR3: TGTGCCGGCAGAGGGGGAGGGGGTCGTCAGCCCCAGCATTTT.

About this clonotype: One base away lies a much larger clone, so this may be a sequencing read error. As DNA, the CDR3 is TGTGCCAGCAGTGAAGAAGCGGGGGGCCGTAATACAAGGGCGCAGTATTTT. It encodes CASSEEAGGRNTRAQYF. The chain couples TRBV2 to TRBJ2-3; 9 bases agree with TRBD2. Germline V CDR1 and CDR2: SNHLY, FYNNEI. V trimming: 1 base; J trimming: 10 bases; junction bases outside the gene matches: 15. This CDR3 is 17 amino acids long.

This chain joins TRBV5-1 and TRBJ2-3; no definite D call. This CDR3 comprises 14 residues. Per the germline V gene, CDR1 is SGHRS and CDR2 is YFSETQ. The germline V and J ends were trimmed by 0 bases and 4 bases, with 9 bases remaining between them. The CDR3 spells CASSLERAPDTQYF. The CDR3 coding sequence is TGCGCCAGCAGCTTGGAAAGGGCCCCAGATACGCAGTATTTT.

The count of this clonotype is one. This may be a read error: a much more frequent sequence differs by one nucleotide. The conserved final phenylalanine or tryptophan is absent from the CDR3, which likely points to a read error. The chain couples TRBV20-1 to TRBJ1-5; possible D gene TRBD1, 5 bases. Germline lookup yields CDR1 DFQATT and CDR2 SNEGSKA (reference sequence). The CDR3 totals 15 residues. The germline V and J ends were trimmed by 3 bases and 0 bases, with 12 bases remaining between them. CDR3 in amino acids: CSASFGGDSNQPQHL. In DNA, the CDR3 is TGCAGTGCTAGCTTCGGGGGGGATAGCAATCAGCCCCAGCATTTG.

This chain joins TRBV20-1 and TRBJ1-1; D remains ambiguous. The germline CDR1 and CDR2 sequences are DFQATT and SNEGSKA (reference sequence). This CDR3 is 13 amino acids long. Trimming took off 3 bases at V and 1 base at J, with 9 bases between the two ends. The CDR3 protein is CSASLSPNTEAFF. The CDR3 bases are TGCAGTGCTAGTCTCAGCCCGAACACTGAAGCTTTCTTT.

The rearrangement uses TRBV11-3 and TRBJ2-2, with 8 positions matching TRBD2. CDR1 is SGHNT and CDR2 is YENEEA in the germline V gene. The CDR3 is made up of 18 amino acids. The V gene end was trimmed by 4 bases and the J gene end by 3 bases; junction bases not matched to a gene: 13. The CDR3 here is CASSSLPAGGPYTGELFF. CDR3 bases: TGTGCCAGCAGCTCACTGCCGGCGGGGGGCCCCTACACCGGGGAGCTGTTTTTT.

This clonotype was seen at least ten times. The V call is TRBV5-1, the J call TRBJ2-3; tentatively, D is TRBD2 (5 bases). V shed 2 bases and J shed 8 bases, with 15 bases lying between them. The CDR3 length is 14 residues. Germline CDR1 SGHRS, CDR2 YFSETQ. The CDR3 sequence is CASSLRPSEGTQYF. The CDR3 region has the DNA TGCGCCAGCAGCTTACGACCTTCTGAGGGTACGCAGTATTTT.

The chain recombines TRBV5-1 with TRBJ2-1; D might be TRBD2 (5 bases). This CDR3 spans 14 amino acids. The V end was cut by 7 bases, the J end by 2 bases, with 13 bases between. Germline V CDR1 and CDR2: SGHRS, YFSETQ. Here the CDR3 reads CASESGSTYNEQFF. In nucleotides, the CDR3 is TGCGCCAGCGAGAGCGGTTCTACCTACAATGAGCAGTTCTTC.

This clonotype turned up a few times. Relative to the germline gene, one junction end is altered; a read error may explain this. The chain couples TRBV7-7 to TRBJ2-3; the D gene is possibly TRBD2 (6 bases). Germline V CDR1 and CDR2: SSHAT, FNYEAQ (reference sequence). The length of the CDR3 is 14 residues. DNA of the CDR3: TGTGCTAGCAGCATACGAAGGGAGGCAGATACGCAGTATTTT. Residues: CASSIRREADTQYF.

This clonotype has at least ten counts. V and J are TRBV9 and TRBJ1-1; 8 bases map to TRBD1. V lost 0 bases and J lost 0; bases outside the gene matches: 7. The CDR3 consists of 17 residues. CDR1 is SGDLS, CDR2 YYNGEE, per germline. The CDR3 protein is CASSVGSGQAMNTEAFF. CDR3 DNA sequence: TGTGCCAGCAGCGTAGGATCGGGACAGGCCATGAACACTGAAGCTTTCTTT.

This clonotype has ten or more counts. The J gene is TRBJ1-2, the V gene TRBV20-1; no clear D. V lost 0 bases and J lost 1, with 12 bases in between. The CDR3 runs 15 residues. Germline lookup yields CDR1 DFQATT and CDR2 SNEGSKA (reference sequence). DNA for the CDR3: TGCAGTGCTAGAGATCTACGAATCGATAACTATGGCTACACCTTC. Translated, it gives CSARDLRIDNYGYTF.